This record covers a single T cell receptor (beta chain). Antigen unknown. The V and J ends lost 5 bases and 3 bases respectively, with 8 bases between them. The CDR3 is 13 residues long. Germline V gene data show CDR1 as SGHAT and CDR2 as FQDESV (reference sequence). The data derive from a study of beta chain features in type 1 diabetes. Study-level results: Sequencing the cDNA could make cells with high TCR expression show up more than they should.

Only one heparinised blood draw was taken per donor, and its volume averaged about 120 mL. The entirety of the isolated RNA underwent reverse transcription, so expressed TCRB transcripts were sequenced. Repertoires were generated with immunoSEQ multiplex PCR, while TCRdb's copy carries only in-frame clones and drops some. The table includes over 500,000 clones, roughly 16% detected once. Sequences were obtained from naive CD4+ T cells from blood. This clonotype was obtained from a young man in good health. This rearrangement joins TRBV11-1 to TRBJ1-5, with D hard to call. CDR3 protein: CASSRATNQPQHF. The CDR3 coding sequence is TGTGCCAGCAGCCGAGCGACCAATCAGCCCCAGCATTTT.